This TCR beta chain was found in a study of CD8+ T cells in alopecia areata. V was clipped by 6 bases and J by 4 bases, with 14 bases between them. Germline assignment: CDR1 PRHDT and CDR2 FYEKMQ (reference sequence). The CDR3 length is 14 residues. Broader study findings: Especially in alopecia totalis/universalis, lesional scalp showed greater clonality than normal scalp did.

Lesional scalp tissue (obtained by punch biopsy) and peripheral blood were collected from alopecia areata patients. Cell sorting was applied to PBMCs, and CD4+ and CD8+ T cells were collected. This clone was observed a few times. Its cognate antigen is unknown. Isolated RNA was reverse transcribed into cDNA used as the sequencing template. Only in-frame clones appear in the TCRdb table, and some are missing; sequencing was by immunoSEQ multiplex PCR. The table has 110,000 to 150,000 clones, about half seen once. This sequence originates from a human donor with alopecia areata. The chain is built from TRBV13 and TRBJ2-3, with D maybe TRBD2 (5 bases). Sequencing was performed on CD4+ T cells sorted from blood, taken at week 0. The CDR3 loop reads CASSSRSGADTQYF. CDR3 nucleotide sequence: TGTGCCAGCAGTTCGAGGAGCGGCGCAGATACGCAGTATTTT. Full variable domain (rest looked up from reference TRBV13 and TRBJ2-3): AAGVIQSPRHLIKEKRETATLKCYPIPRHDTVYWYQQGPGQDPQFLISFYEKMQSDKGSIPDRFSAQQFSDYHSELNMSSLELGDSALYFCASSSRSGADTQYFGPGTRLTVL.